The 24 T cell receptor beta chains below were found in one sample sequenced in a study of T cells after yellow fever vaccination. TCRdb fed the 5' RACE reads into MiXCR, producing one record per CDR3 protein. The sample records about 69,000 distinct CDR3 sequences, around 6.2% being singletons. This specimen consisted of CD4+ T cells sorted from PBMCs, obtained about 2 weeks after the first yellow fever vaccination. These receptor sequences come from a man younger than 35 who received the YFV17D yellow fever vaccine.

This clonotype was picked up many times. The J gene is TRBJ2-2, the V gene TRBV7-8; weak D call: TRBD1 (8 bases). CDR1 and CDR2 (germline): SGHVS, FQNEAQ. The CDR3 has 16 residues. V was pared by 3 bases and J by 9 bases, with 20 bases between. The CDR3 bases are TGTGCCAGCAGCTTCCAAAACAGGGGGGGTAGGAGGGAGCTGTTTTTT. Translation gives CASSFQNRGGRRELFF.

The chain is built from TRBV15 and TRBJ1-2, with a tentative D call TRBD1 (5 bases). The CDR3 is 15 residues long. Between the trimmed V and J ends, which lost 5 bases and 12 bases, there was a span of 25 bases. CDR1 is LNHNV and CDR2 is YYDKDF in the germline V gene (reference sequence). The CDR3 spells CATSPPFQYGGGDTF. CDR3 nucleotide sequence: TGTGCCACCAGCCCACCCTTTCAATATGGGGGAGGGGACACCTTC.

This clonotype was counted many times. The genes are TRBV18 and TRBJ2-6; no clear D. Trimming stripped 1 base from V and 1 base from J, with 5 bases between. Germline CDR1 and CDR2: KGHSH and LQKENI. The CDR3 runs to 15 residues. The CDR3 region has the DNA TGTGCCAGCTCACCACAAGAATCTGGGGCCAACGTCCTGACTTTC. Protein sequence: CASSPQESGANVLTF.

This clonotype was seen repeatedly, ten times or more. The chain employs TRBV30 and TRBJ1-2; D call uncertain. Germline V lookup: CDR1 GTSNPN, CDR2 SVGIG (reference sequence). Trimming took 2 bases from V and 3 from J, leaving 7 bases between them. This CDR3 has 12 residues. This chain's CDR3 is CAWSQVDYGYTF. The CDR3 DNA reads TGTGCCTGGAGTCAAGTAGACTATGGCTACACCTTC.

This clonotype was counted ten times or more. The chain's CDR3 is CSAQGIGAFF. CDR3 coding DNA: TGCAGCGCGCAAGGGATTGGTGCTTTCTTT. The gene calls are TRBV29-1 and TRBJ1-1, with unresolved D. This CDR3 region has 10 residues. The V gene lost 7 bases and the J gene lost 11 bases, with 14 bases spanning the gap. Germline V lookup: CDR1 SQVTM, CDR2 ANQGSEA.

This clonotype was counted ten times or more. The chain recombines TRBV14 with TRBJ2-5; 11 bases fit TRBD2. Germline V gene sequence: CDR1 SGHDN, CDR2 FVKESK. CDR3 size: 18 residues. Unmatched junction bases numbered 13, after V lost 2 bases and J lost 5 bases. In DNA form, the CDR3 reads TGTGCCAGCAGCCAATTCGCCTCTAGCGGGGGGTCGGGTGAGACCCAGTACTTC. Translating it yields CASSQFASSGGSGETQYF.

The sample holds many counts of this clonotype. The chain joins TRBV18 to TRBJ2-1, with D maybe TRBD2 (7 bases). This CDR3 is built from 16 residues. The germline gives CDR1 KGHSH, CDR2 LQKENI. The V and J ends lost 1 base and 5 bases respectively, with 15 bases between them. DNA for the CDR3: TGTGCCAGCTCACCACTCGAGGGGGGGCCGAACAATGAGCAGTTCTTC. Translating gives CASSPLEGGPNNEQFF.

In regard to this clonotype: This may stem from a read error, because a much larger clone lies one nucleotide away. The chain is built from TRBV5-8 and TRBJ1-2; D gene ambiguous. Germline V CDR1 and CDR2: SGHTS, YDEGEE. This CDR3 region has 14 residues. This chain's CDR3 is CASSLVPPRQGYSF. The CDR3 bases are TGTGCCAGCAGCTTGGTCCCGCCCCGTCAAGGCTACTCCTTC.

Only a few counts were recorded for this clonotype. CDR3 in DNA: TGTGCCAGCAGTTCGGCGGTACGCGGAAACACCATATATTTT. The encoded protein is CASSSAVRGNTIYF. This chain connects TRBV27 to TRBJ1-3; D uncertain. V was clipped by 4 bases and J by 4 bases, with 11 bases between them. CDR1 MNHEY and CDR2 SMNVEV come from the germline V gene (reference sequence). The CDR3 has 14 amino acids.

At least ten counts were recorded for this clonotype. The rearrangement links TRBV15 to TRBJ2-5; 9 bases line up with TRBD1. The CDR3 contains 17 residues. V dropped 4 bases and J dropped 5; count of bases not matched to a gene: 14. Germline CDR1 reads LNHNV; CDR2 reads YYDKDF (reference sequence). CDR3 DNA sequence: TGTGCCACCAGCAAACCCTCCGGGACAGGGTTATCGGAGACCCAGTACTTC. This encodes CATSKPSGTGLSETQYF.

This clonotype was picked up many times. V gene TRBV4-2 combines with J gene TRBJ1-1; possibly TRBD1 for D (5 bases). CDR3 length equals 16 residues. Germline V gene data show CDR1 as LGHNA and CDR2 as YNFKEQ. Trimming removed 4 bases at V and 3 bases at J, with 18 bases between. The CDR3 loop reads CASSLRAAGRDTEAFF. In nucleotides, the CDR3 is TGTGCCAGCAGCCTCAGGGCGGCAGGACGGGACACTGAAGCTTTCTTT.

A note on this clonotype: This may be a read error, as it is one base from a much larger clone. V is TRBV2 and J is TRBJ2-1, with a possible D match to TRBD2 (5 bases). Germline CDR1 and CDR2: SNHLY and FYNNEI. The V gene lost 3 bases and the J gene lost 15 bases, with 18 bases spanning the gap. This CDR3 contains 13 residues. CDR3 in amino acids: CASSDSGGGSRFF. The CDR3 DNA reads TGTGCCAGCAGTGATTCAGGCGGCGGGTCGCGGTTCTTC.

This clonotype was observed many times. The chain carries TRBV5-1 and TRBJ2-3, with 8 bases matching TRBD1. The V segment lost 10 bases and the J segment 2 bases; nucleotides outside the gene matches: 9. Germline V gene sequence: CDR1 SGHRS, CDR2 YFSETQ. This CDR3 has 14 amino acids. This CDR3 reads CAARQGPYTDTQYF. In nucleotides, the CDR3 is TGCGCCGCCAGACAGGGGCCCTACACAGATACGCAGTATTTT.

This clonotype was found many times. The chain recombines TRBV6-6 with TRBJ2-7; TRBD2 aligns across 11 bases. The CDR3 extends over 16 amino acids. Germline CDR1 and CDR2: MNHNY and SVGAGI (reference sequence). CDR3 sequence reads: CASSDSRTSGGYEQYV. The CDR3 region has the DNA TGTGCCAGCAGTGACTCTCGTACTAGCGGGGGTTACGAGCAGTACGTC.

This clonotype showed up many times. The chain is built from TRBV6-1 and TRBJ1-2; the D is unclear. The CDR3 contains 13 residues. The V end was cut by 2 bases, the J end by 4 bases, with 8 bases between. Germline CDR1 reads MNHNS; CDR2 reads SASEGT. DNA of the CDR3: TGTGCCAGCAGTGAACCGGCTTTCTATGGCTACACCTTC. Its protein product is CASSEPAFYGYTF.

Many counts were recorded for this clonotype. The chain recombines TRBV12-3 or TRBV12-4 with TRBJ2-5; TRBD1 or TRBD2 may be the D gene (5 bases each). The length of the CDR3 is 15 residues. Trimming cost V 7 bases and J 4 bases, with 19 bases left between them. The CDR3 sequence is CASTPRGAGRETQYF. The CDR3 DNA is TGTGCCAGCACTCCCCGCGGAGCAGGGAGAGAGACCCAGTACTTC.

This clonotype showed up many times. The chain employs TRBV25-1 and TRBJ2-3, with D perhaps TRBD2 (6 bases). V was cut by 1 base and J by 4 bases, with 15 bases left in between. The CDR3 runs to 16 residues. From germline, CDR1 is MGHDK and CDR2 SYGVNS. The CDR3 nucleotides are TGTGCCAGCAGTGAATTGCCAGGGCGGGGATCAGATACGCAGTATTTT. Translation: CASSELPGRGSDTQYF.

Many counts were recorded for this clonotype. The chain couples TRBV6-1 to TRBJ1-4; D may be TRBD1 (5 bases). Germline assignment: CDR1 MNHNS and CDR2 SASEGT. Trimming removed 6 bases at V and 8 bases at J, with 16 bases between. The CDR3 spans 14 residues. CDR3 sequence: CASSSDTLGEKLFF. In nucleotides, the CDR3 is TGTGCCAGCAGCTCGGACACCCTTGGAGAAAAACTGTTTTTT.

This chain links TRBV24-1 with TRBJ2-2; D not certain. With 4 bases removed from V and 2 bases from J, the gap between germline ends came to 13 bases. The CDR3 is 16 residues long. Germline assignment: CDR1 KGHDR and CDR2 SFDVKD. The CDR3 region has the DNA TGTGCCACCAGTGACGCCCAGTGGTCTAACACCGGGGAGCTGTTTTTT. It is translated as CATSDAQWSNTGELFF.

This clonotype was recorded at least ten times. V usage is TRBV27 and J usage is TRBJ1-5, with TRBD1 as a possible D gene (5 bases). CDR1 and CDR2 (germline): MNHEY, SMNVEV (reference sequence). The V gene lost 0 bases and the J gene lost 5 bases, with 11 bases spanning the gap. The CDR3 has 15 amino acids. The CDR3 loop is CASSLSGTYDQPQHF. The CDR3, as DNA: TGTGCCAGCAGTTTATCCGGGACGTATGATCAGCCCCAGCATTTT.

In this sample, this clonotype turned up many times. The CDR3 here is CASSQDRGGEMNTEAFF. DNA of the CDR3: TGTGCCAGCAGCCAAGATCGAGGAGGAGAAATGAACACTGAAGCTTTCTTT. The rearrangement links TRBV4-2 to TRBJ1-1; D remains ambiguous. V was pared by 0 bases and J by 0 bases, with 14 bases between. Germline CDR1 is LGHNA and CDR2 is YNFKEQ. This CDR3 spans 17 amino acids.

At least ten counts were recorded for this clonotype. The chain uses TRBV7-2 and TRBJ1-6; TRBD1 agrees at 10 bases. Germline values: CDR1 SGHTA, CDR2 FQGNSA. The CDR3 totals 16 residues. The trim removed 5 bases at V and 10 bases at J, leaving 11 bases unmatched. CDR3 sequence reads: CASSVVPGQGSSPLHF. The CDR3 region has the DNA TGTGCCAGCAGCGTGGTCCCGGGACAGGGGAGCTCACCCCTCCACTTT.

At least ten counts were recorded for this clonotype. The gene calls are TRBV24-1 and TRBJ2-1, with D possibly matching TRBD2 (6 bases). The ends were cut back, 4 bases at V and 1 base at J, with 10 bases in the middle. CDR1 is KGHDR, CDR2 SFDVKD, per germline. The CDR3 runs 15 residues. The CDR3 loop is CATSEHRGSYNEQFF. CDR3 nucleotide sequence: TGTGCCACCAGTGAGCACCGGGGGTCCTACAATGAGCAGTTCTTC.

This clonotype was found many times. This chain uses TRBV20-1 with TRBJ2-2; D gene uncertain. Trimming took off 5 bases at V and 0 bases at J, with 7 bases between the two ends. CDR1 is DFQATT and CDR2 is SNEGSKA in the germline V gene (reference sequence). CDR3 length: 13 residues. In DNA, the CDR3 is TGCAGTGCTCCTCAGCCGAACACCGGGGAGCTGTTTTTT. Protein: CSAPQPNTGELFF.